Sequencing of this TCR beta chain was carried out in a study of shared clonotypes between healthy human individuals. Overall study context: In total, the donors were a couple of women and a few men aged 18 to 49.

Over several immunoSEQ plates, each subset's genomic DNA was distributed in even portions. Profiling relied on immunoSEQ multiplex PCR, and the TCRdb table lists in-frame clones only, not all of them. This sample has approximately 510,000 clones, with 75% to 85% found just once. V trimming: 2 bases; J trimming: 6 bases; junction bases outside the gene matches: 8. The CDR3 consists of 16 residues. Germline-derived CDR1 and CDR2 are ENHRY and SYGVKD. The specimen sequenced was PBMCs. The chain recombines TRBV10-3 with TRBJ2-7, with 12 bases aligning to TRBD1. The clonotype originates from a middle-aged woman in good health. Some clones in this sample may be carry-over from other donors' samples. The CDR3 nucleotides read TGTGCCATCAGTGAGCGTCTGGGACAGGGGGCATCCGAGCAGTACTTC. Amino acid sequence: CAISERLGQGASEQYF.